These 4 T cell receptor beta chains came from one sample sequenced in a study of blood T cell repertoires in COVID-19. Generated by immunoSEQ multiplex PCR, the TCRdb table keeps only in-frame clones and is missing some. This sample has under 85,000 clones; approximately 87% occur once, and the top ten carry under 20%. Input material: peripheral blood. These receptors all come from an elderly man in a cohort sampled during active COVID-19.

The chain couples TRBV9 to TRBJ2-3; the D is unclear. The CDR3 covers 12 residues. The germline gives CDR1 SGDLS, CDR2 YYNGEE. The V end lost 5 bases, the J end lost 6 bases, and 10 bases lay between the germline ends. The CDR3: CASSNMWDTQYF. As DNA, the CDR3 is TGTGCCAGCAGTAACATGTGGGATACGCAGTATTTT.

The V gene is TRBV28, the J gene TRBJ2-7, with D possibly TRBD1 on 6 matching bases. This CDR3 comprises 13 residues. The germline CDR1 and CDR2 sequences are MDHEN and SYDVKM. The V and J ends lost 6 bases and 3 bases respectively, with 12 bases between them. The CDR3 DNA is TGTGCCAGCAGGAAAACAGGGATCTACGAGCAGTACGTC. This codes for CASRKTGIYEQYV.

The V and J genes are TRBV4-1 and TRBJ1-2; D is undetermined. V was cut by 1 base and J by 4 bases, with 4 bases left in between. This CDR3 comprises 12 residues. Germline CDR1 is MGHRA and CDR2 is YSYEKL. The chain's CDR3 is CASSQVGYGYTF. CDR3 sequence (DNA): TGCGCCAGCAGCCAAGTCGGCTATGGCTACACCTTC.

This clone was picked up one time. V usage is TRBV10-3 and J usage is TRBJ1-5, with a weak D call TRBD1 (6 bases). Trimming stripped 6 bases from V and 5 bases from J, with 14 bases between. The CDR3 contains 14 residues. CDR1 is ENHRY and CDR2 is SYGVKD in the germline V gene. CDR3: CAIRPDRNDQPQHF. CDR3 sequence (DNA): TGTGCCATCAGACCCGACAGGAATGATCAGCCCCAGCATTTT.